This passage covers 20 T cell receptor beta chains from one sample sequenced in a study of blood T cells in healthy people across ages. A second PCR, run for roughly 7 to 11 cycles, used a sample-barcoded 5' primer plus a J-beta primer mix. TCRdb fed the 5' RACE reads into MiXCR, producing one record per CDR3 protein. The repertoire includes 700,000 or so distinct CDR3 sequences, over 20% of them detected once, and around 21% sits in the top ten. Sequenced sample: blood. These receptors all stem from a man between 65 and 85 years old in good health.

The J gene is TRBJ1-5, the V gene TRBV2; 7 nucleotides match TRBD1. The V segment lost 7 bases and the J segment 6 bases; nucleotides outside the gene matches: 6. Germline V lookup: CDR1 SNHLY, CDR2 FYNNEI. The CDR3 length is 13 residues. This chain's CDR3 is CASKQGGIQPQHF. CDR3 sequence (DNA): TGTGCCAGCAAGCAGGGGGGGATTCAGCCCCAGCATTTT.

V and J are TRBV3-1 and TRBJ2-2, with D maybe TRBD1 (6 bases). Per germline, CDR1 LGHDT and CDR2 YNNKEL (reference sequence). CDR3 length: 15 amino acids. The ends were cut back, 4 bases at V and 0 bases at J, with 9 bases in the middle. Written as DNA, the CDR3 is TGTGCCAGCAGCCGGACAGTACCGAACACCGGGGAGCTGTTTTTT. This codes for CASSRTVPNTGELFF.

V is TRBV19 and J is TRBJ2-1, with TRBD2 identical over 7 bases. The CDR3 runs 16 residues. V lost 1 base, J lost 2 bases, and 5 bases stayed unmatched. Germline-derived CDR1 and CDR2 are LNHDA and SQIVND (reference sequence). The CDR3 loop is CASSIGGGSAYNEQFF. For the CDR3, the DNA is TGTGCCAGTAGTATAGGCGGCGGGAGTGCCTACAATGAGCAGTTCTTC.

This clonotype was detected many times. CDR3 in DNA: TGTGCCAGCAGCCCCGGGACTAGCGGGTTTACAGATACGCAGTATTTT. Its translation: CASSPGTSGFTDTQYF. J is TRBJ2-3 and V is TRBV12-3 or TRBV12-4; 12 nucleotides line up with TRBD2. Losses at the gene ends were 6 bases for V and 3 bases for J; bases not matched to a gene: 7. The CDR3 loop spans 16 amino acids.

This clonotype came up once. CDR3 nucleotides: TGTGCCAGCAGTTACGGGCCACAGGATGCGCAGTATTTT. This codes for CASSYGPQDAQYF. The chain links TRBV6-5 to TRBJ2-3, with a tentative D call TRBD1 (5 bases). The CDR3 totals 13 residues. Trimming stripped 2 bases from V and 10 bases from J, with 13 bases between. The germline CDR1 and CDR2 sequences are MNHEY and SVGAGI.

The V gene is TRBV13, the J gene TRBJ2-5; 7 bases align to TRBD2. Looked up from germline, CDR1 is PRHDT and CDR2 is FYEKMQ (reference sequence). After removal of 2 bases from V and 4 bases from J, the junction contained 7 bases not matched to a gene. This CDR3 spans 15 amino acids. The CDR3 here is CASSLSNTGGETQYF. The DNA for the CDR3 is TGTGCCAGCAGCTTAAGCAACACGGGGGGAGAGACCCAGTACTTC.

This clonotype was seen more than once but under ten times. This chain uses TRBV3-1 with TRBJ2-1; D is uncertain. Germline V gene lookup returns CDR1 LGHDT and CDR2 YNNKEL (reference sequence). The V and J ends lost 5 bases and 0 bases respectively, with 8 bases between them. The CDR3 is 14 amino acids. The CDR3 is CASSFLASYNEQFF. CDR3 bases: TGTGCCAGCAGCTTCCTGGCCTCCTACAATGAGCAGTTCTTC.

In this sample, this clonotype turned up a few times. The chain recombines TRBV5-1 with TRBJ2-5; 9 positions agree with TRBD1. V was clipped by 4 bases and J by 2 bases; unmatched bases: 6. CDR1 is SGHRS and CDR2 is YFSETQ in the germline V gene. This CDR3 is built from 15 residues. CDR3 in amino acids: CASSRGQGLQETQYF. In DNA form, the CDR3 reads TGCGCCAGCAGCCGGGGACAGGGTTTACAAGAGACCCAGTACTTC.

The V call is TRBV20-1, the J call TRBJ2-5, with 8 positions matching TRBD2. The germline V gene encodes CDR1 DFQATT and CDR2 SNEGSKA (reference sequence). J was trimmed by 4 bases and V by 3 bases; bases with no gene match: 7. The CDR3 length is 14 residues. In DNA, the CDR3 is TGCAGTGCTAGCACTCAGCGGGAGAGAGAGACCCAGTACTTC. This translates into CSASTQRERETQYF.

This clonotype has just a few counts. The chain couples TRBV18 to TRBJ1-4; maybe TRBD1 (5 bases). The germline CDR1 and CDR2 sequences are KGHSH and LQKENI. This CDR3 region has 16 residues. V dropped 4 bases and J dropped 3 bases, with 15 bases sitting between them. As DNA, the CDR3 is TGTGCCAGCTCACGGGGACCGACGGCGGCTAATGAAAAACTGTTTTTT. It encodes CASSRGPTAANEKLFF. Using reference TRBV18 and TRBJ1-4 for the parts outside the CDR3, the full variable domain is NAGVMQNPRHLVRRRGQEARLRCSPMKGHSHVYWYRQLPEEGLKFMVYLQKENIIDESGMPKERFSAEFPKEGPSILRIQQVVRGDSAAYFCASSRGPTAANEKLFFGSGTQLSVL.

The chain couples TRBV3-1 to TRBJ1-1; D remains ambiguous. Germline V gene data show CDR1 as LGHDT and CDR2 as YNNKEL (reference sequence). The CDR3 runs 15 residues. The V end was cut by 3 bases, the J end by 4 bases, with 15 bases between. The CDR3 region is CASSQHRSLSTEAFF. CDR3 coding DNA: TGTGCCAGCAGCCAGCATCGGTCCCTGAGCACTGAAGCTTTCTTT. Variable domain in full (rest from reference TRBV3-1 and TRBJ1-1): DTAVSQTPKYLVTQMGNDKSIKCEQNLGHDTMYWYKQDSKKFLKIMFSYNNKELIINETVPNRFSPKSPDKAHLNLHINSLELGDSAVYFCASSQHRSLSTEAFFGQGTRLTVV.

There are a few counts of this clonotype. This rearrangement joins TRBV20-1 to TRBJ1-5, with 8 bases that match TRBD1. Germline V gene sequence: CDR1 DFQATT, CDR2 SNEGSKA (reference sequence). The CDR3 length is 13 residues. J gave up 2 bases and V 5 bases, and 2 bases lay outside the gene matches. The CDR3 region is CSAWGQGNQPQHF. The CDR3 DNA reads TGCAGTGCTTGGGGACAGGGCAATCAGCCCCAGCATTTT.

This rearrangement joins TRBV7-8 to TRBJ2-7; either TRBD1 or TRBD2 may supply D (5 bases each). The V gene's germline CDR1 is SGHVS and CDR2 FQNEAQ. The CDR3 loop spans 15 amino acids. Trimming left V 6 bases short and J 0 bases short, with 15 bases between. CDR3 sequence reads: CASSPPGRSSYEQYV. Here the CDR3 DNA reads TGTGCCAGCAGTCCCCCGGGACGGAGCTCCTACGAGCAGTACGTC.

To note about this clonotype: An end of the junction differs from the germline gene, which may be a read error. The genes are TRBV29-1 and TRBJ1-1; D unresolved. CDR1 SQVTM and CDR2 ANQGSEA come from the germline V gene. This CDR3 contains 15 residues. The CDR3 DNA sequence: TGCAGCGTTGAAAGTAGAGGCAGGTCGAACGCTGAAGCTTTCTTT. Protein product: CSVESRGRSNAEAFF.

V usage is TRBV2 and J usage is TRBJ1-1; no clear D. V lost 6 bases and J lost 2, with 10 bases in between. This CDR3 has 13 residues. The germline V gene encodes CDR1 SNHLY and CDR2 FYNNEI. CDR3 sequence (DNA): TGTGCCAGCAGGAGGGAATATAACACTGAAGCTTTCTTT. It encodes CASRREYNTEAFF. The variable domain in full, with the rest retrieved from reference TRBV2 and TRBJ1-1, is EPEVTQTPSHQVTQMGQEVILRCVPISNHLYFYWYRQILGQKVEFLVSFYNNEISEKSEIFDDQFSVERPDGSNFTLKIRSTKLEDSAMYFCASRREYNTEAFFGQGTRLTVV.

This clonotype was detected only a few times. This chain links TRBV7-8 with TRBJ2-1, with TRBD2 identical over 9 bases. The J call may be mistaken, given a closer DNA end match to TRBJ2-5. Looked up from germline, CDR1 is SGHVS and CDR2 is FQNEAQ. CDR3 length: 15 residues. DNA for the CDR3: TGTGCCAGCAGCTCACGACTAGCGGCAAGAGAGACCCAGTACTTC. As protein: CASSSRLAARETQYF.

The V gene is TRBV12-3 or TRBV12-4, the J gene TRBJ2-1; maybe TRBD2 (6 bases). The V and J ends lost 6 bases and 4 bases respectively, with 13 bases between them. CDR3 length: 14 residues. The CDR3 sequence is CASRLRLEYNEQFF. The CDR3 coding sequence is TGTGCCAGCAGACTCCGACTAGAATACAATGAGCAGTTCTTC.

This clonotype was found a few times. The chain recombines TRBV27 with TRBJ2-5; 8 bases agree with TRBD2. Matching the DNA end better, TRBJ2-7 makes the J call doubtful. The CDR3 runs 13 residues. The V gene's germline CDR1 is MNHEY and CDR2 SMNVEV (reference sequence). Written as DNA, the CDR3 is TGTGCCAGCAGTTCCGGGACTAGGGGCGAGCAGTACTTC. This codes for CASSSGTRGEQYF.

This chain links TRBV11-2 with TRBJ1-2; D call uncertain. From germline, CDR1 is SGHAT and CDR2 FQNNGV. CDR3 length: 12 amino acids. V was cut by 1 base and J by 8 bases, with 8 bases left in between. The chain's CDR3 is CASSLAWNGYTF. Here the CDR3 DNA reads TGTGCCAGCAGCTTAGCCTGGAACGGCTACACCTTC.

The V gene is TRBV20-1, the J gene TRBJ2-5; TRBD2 is a possible D gene (5 bases). The CDR3 runs to 13 residues. Trimming stripped 7 bases from V and 1 base from J, with 13 bases between. Germline V CDR1 and CDR2: DFQATT, SNEGSKA (reference sequence). The CDR3 protein is CSEAARPQETQYF. CDR3 sequence (DNA): TGCAGTGAAGCGGCTAGACCCCAAGAGACCCAGTACTTC.